This TCR beta chain originates from a study of shared clonotypes between healthy human individuals. Study results and limitations: Estimated richness was generally greater in naive than memory subsets.

Libraries were prepared by immunoSEQ multiplex PCR; TCRdb keeps only in-frame clonotypes and omits some of them. Altogether about 2.1 million clones are present, roughly 93% being singletons, with the ten largest covering around 1.7%. Selected positively for CCR7 and CD45RO-negative, naive CD8 cells excluded terminally differentiated effector memory CD45RA+ cells. In the case of this clone: Its matching antigen is unknown.

Germline CDR1 and CDR2: MGHDK and SYGVNS. The CDR3 spans 16 residues. The ends lost 1 base at V and 5 bases at J; junction bases unmatched: 9. The chain employs TRBV25-1 and TRBJ1-1; 8 bases are shared with TRBD1. This sequence was found in a man younger than 35 in good health. Some clones in this sample may be carry-over from other donors' samples. Material: naive CD8+ T cells from PBMCs. The CDR3, as DNA: TGTGCCAGCAGTGAATTCGGGGCAGGGGGCGGGACTGAAGCTTTCTTT. Translating it yields CASSEFGAGGGTEAFF.